The present T cell receptor beta chain was sequenced within a study of CD8 T cells in ankylosing spondylitis. Germline V gene data show CDR1 as KGHSH and CDR2 as LQKENI. Trimming cost V 3 bases and J 6 bases, with 12 bases left between them. This CDR3 comprises 14 residues. In its sample, this clonotype was seen a few times. TCRdb ran MiXCR on the 5' RACE reads and lists one entry per CDR3 protein. The sample carries hundreds of thousands of distinct CDR3 sequences, around 9.2% recorded once. Material for sequencing was blood, either unsorted or a sorted T cell fraction (not recorded which). V and J are TRBV18 and TRBJ2-1; D unresolved. The receptor comes from a male donor with ankylosing spondylitis or in good health (not recorded which). CDR3 nucleotides: TGTGCCAGCTCACCCCCCGCGAGGAGCAATGAGCAGTTCTTC. Encoded protein: CASSPPARSNEQFF. The full variable domain, completed using reference TRBV18 and TRBJ2-1, is NAGVMQNPRHLVRRRGQEARLRCSPMKGHSHVYWYRQLPEEGLKFMVYLQKENIIDESGMPKERFSAEFPKEGPSILRIQQVVRGDSAAYFCASSPPARSNEQFFGPGTRLTVL.